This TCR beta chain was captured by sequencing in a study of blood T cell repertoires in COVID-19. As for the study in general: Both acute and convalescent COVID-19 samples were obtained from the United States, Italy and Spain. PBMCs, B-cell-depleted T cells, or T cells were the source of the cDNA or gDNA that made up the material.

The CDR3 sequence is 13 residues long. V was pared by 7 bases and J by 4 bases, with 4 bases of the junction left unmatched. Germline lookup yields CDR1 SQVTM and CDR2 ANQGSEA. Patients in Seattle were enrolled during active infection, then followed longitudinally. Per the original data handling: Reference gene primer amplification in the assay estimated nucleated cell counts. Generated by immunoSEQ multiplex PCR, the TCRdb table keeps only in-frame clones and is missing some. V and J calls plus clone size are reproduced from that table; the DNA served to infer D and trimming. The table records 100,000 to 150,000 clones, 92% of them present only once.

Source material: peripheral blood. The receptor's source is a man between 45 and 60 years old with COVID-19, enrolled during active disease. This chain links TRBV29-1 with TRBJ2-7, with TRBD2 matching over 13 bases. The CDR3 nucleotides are TGCAGCGCCATACTAGCGGGAGGGTACGAGCAGTACTTC. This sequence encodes CSAILAGGYEQYF.